The entry below describes one TCR beta chain. Its specificity is not known. Peripheral blood was drawn, around 9.4 milliliters per donor. Using a J-beta primer mix together with a sample-barcoded 5' primer, a second PCR was run for roughly 6 to 11 cycles. Every sample gave at least 2.5 million paired-end reads containing CDR3. TCRdb independently ran MiXCR on the 5' RACE reads; one entry per CDR3 protein. The profile shows 850,000 to 1,000,000 distinct CDR3 sequences, 48% of them singletons. This entry belongs to a study of blood T cells in healthy people across ages. Whole-study findings and limits: Older individuals had lower TCR beta diversity per million T cells (the decline was roughly linear). Naive CD4+ cells and diversity were both higher in long-lived donors than in aged donors.

This CDR3 spans 13 amino acids. The V and J ends lost 8 bases and 1 base respectively, with 12 bases between them. Looked up from germline, CDR1 is SQVTM and CDR2 is ANQGSEA. This clonotype was obtained from a man aged 25-45 years in good health. Sequencing used blood. The chain links TRBV29-1 to TRBJ2-1; no definite D call. CDR3 amino acids: CSLTGSSYNEQFF. As DNA, the CDR3 is TGCAGCCTGACCGGTTCATCCTACAATGAGCAGTTCTTC.